One and the same sample provided the 21 T cell receptor beta chains below, sequenced in a study of blood T cells in healthy people across ages. Primed by a sample-barcoded 5' primer and a J-beta primer mix, a second PCR proceeded for roughly 7 to 12 cycles. TCRdb called the 5' RACE reads again in MiXCR, with one record for every CDR3 protein. Of about 1 million distinct CDR3 sequences listed, under 45% were seen once; the top ten hold approximately 17%. Material for sequencing was blood. The receptors shown here come from a woman aged 55-75 years in good health.

The rearrangement uses TRBV5-1 and TRBJ2-5; no reliable D call. Germline CDR1 SGHRS, CDR2 YFSETQ. The CDR3 has 15 residues. With 1 base removed from V and 1 base from J, the gap between germline ends came to 11 bases. CDR3 bases: TGCGCCAGCAGCTTGAATCCCGAGTTCCAAGAGACCCAGTACTTC. It translates to CASSLNPEFQETQYF.

There are a few counts of this clonotype. The chain employs TRBV6-1 and TRBJ2-3; 14 bases align to TRBD2. Unmatched junction bases numbered 6, after V lost 7 bases and J lost 6 bases. From germline, CDR1 is MNHNS and CDR2 SASEGT. There are 15 residues in the CDR3. CDR3 bases: TGTGCCAGCACGTCGACTAGCGGGAGGGCGGATACGCAGTATTTT. Amino acids: CASTSTSGRADTQYF.

This clonotype was seen only a few times. The V and J genes are TRBV12-3 or TRBV12-4 and TRBJ2-3, with D unclear. The V gene lost 9 bases and the J gene lost 4 bases, with 14 bases spanning the gap. This CDR3 has 13 amino acids. The chain's CDR3 is CASGVGYPDTQYF. In nucleotides, the CDR3 is TGTGCCAGTGGGGTAGGGTACCCAGATACGCAGTATTTT.

The chain uses TRBV10-1 and TRBJ2-7, with 10 bases aligning to TRBD1. The CDR3 is 15 residues long. The V gene's germline CDR1 is WNHNN and CDR2 SYGVQD (reference sequence). The V gene end was trimmed by 3 bases and the J gene end by 5 bases; junction bases not matched to a gene: 7. CDR3 nucleotides: TGCGCCAGCAGTGACACGGACAGGGGGTTCGACGAGCAGTACTTC. Protein: CASSDTDRGFDEQYF.

This clonotype was picked up a small number of times. This chain joins TRBV6-5 and TRBJ2-4, with D unclear. V lost 6 bases, J lost 1 base, and 13 bases lay in between. The CDR3 contains 15 residues. Germline CDR1 MNHEY, CDR2 SVGAGI. The CDR3 reads CASSPLTVAKNIQYF. As DNA, the CDR3 is TGTGCCAGCAGCCCTCTAACTGTGGCCAAAAACATTCAGTACTTC.

This clonotype was found a few times. V gene TRBV6-5 combines with J gene TRBJ2-7; D perhaps matches TRBD1 (7 bases). The CDR3 is 14 amino acids. Per germline, CDR1 MNHEY and CDR2 SVGAGI. The V end was cut by 6 bases, the J end by 7 bases, with 19 bases between. CDR3 region: CASRQQGSGGEQYF. The CDR3 DNA sequence: TGTGCCAGCAGACAACAGGGGTCCGGGGGTGAGCAGTACTTC.

The chain combines TRBV9 with TRBJ2-5; 9 positions agree with TRBD2. The CDR3 has 16 amino acids. V dropped 4 bases and J dropped 3; count of bases not matched to a gene: 10. Germline CDR1 SGDLS, CDR2 YYNGEE. The CDR3: CASSLQAGGVEETQYF. For the CDR3, the DNA is TGTGCCAGCAGCCTCCAAGCGGGGGGAGTTGAAGAGACCCAGTACTTC.

Comment on this clonotype: A much more abundant neighbour one base away suggests this may be a read error. CDR3 coding DNA: TGCGCCAGCAGCGTGGACGGCGGAGCCTACGAGCAGTACTTC. Protein: CASSVDGGAYEQYF. The gene calls are TRBV5-1 and TRBJ2-7, with D unresolved. CDR1 SGHRS and CDR2 YFSETQ come from the germline V gene. V was shortened by 4 bases and J by 2 bases, with 13 bases between the two germline ends. CDR3 length: 14 amino acids.

This clonotype turned up a few times. This chain uses TRBV2 with TRBJ2-4, with D tentatively TRBD1 (5 bases). Trimming cost V 6 bases and J 6 bases, with 9 bases left between them. The CDR3 consists of 12 residues. Germline loops: CDR1 SNHLY, CDR2 FYNNEI. CDR3 amino acids: CASRGLRNIQYF. In nucleotides, the CDR3 is TGTGCCAGCAGGGGGCTTAGAAACATTCAGTACTTC.

Only a few counts were recorded for this clonotype. The V gene is TRBV9, the J gene TRBJ2-1, with TRBD2 matching over 12 bases. The germline CDR1 and CDR2 sequences are SGDLS and YYNGEE. After removal of 4 bases from V and 0 bases from J, the junction contained 14 bases not matched to a gene. The CDR3 sequence is 20 residues long. CDR3 protein: CASSPRSRTSGKSSYNEQFF. The CDR3 nucleotides read TGTGCCAGCAGCCCGCGTAGTAGGACTAGCGGGAAAAGCTCCTACAATGAGCAGTTCTTC.

This clonotype turned up a few times. CDR3 sequence reads: CSVYTGDAGEQYF. The CDR3 DNA reads as TGCAGCGTTTACACAGGGGACGCCGGGGAGCAGTACTTC. This chain links TRBV29-1 with TRBJ2-7; 7 bases match TRBD1. The CDR3 spans 13 residues. The junction had 11 bases not matched to a gene; V was cut back by 5 bases and J by 7 bases. The germline V gene encodes CDR1 SQVTM and CDR2 ANQGSEA.

The rearrangement uses TRBV3-1 and TRBJ2-4; 7 positions agree with TRBD1. Unmatched junction bases numbered 5, after V lost 4 bases and J lost 2 bases. Germline lookup yields CDR1 LGHDT and CDR2 YNNKEL (reference sequence). CDR3 length: 15 amino acids. The CDR3 region has the DNA TGTGCCAGCAGCCTTGGGACAGACCCCAAAAACATTCAGTACTTC. Amino acid sequence: CASSLGTDPKNIQYF.

This clonotype was observed a handful of times. The V and J genes are TRBV27 and TRBJ2-1; TRBD1 aligns across 7 bases. CDR3 length: 19 residues. Unmatched junction bases numbered 17, after V lost 0 bases and J lost 6 bases. From germline, CDR1 is MNHEY and CDR2 SMNVEV (reference sequence). CDR3 sequence (DNA): TGTGCCAGCAGTTTATCGGGGTTAAGGGGACGACCAGGGGGCAATGAGCAGTTCTTC. It codes for CASSLSGLRGRPGGNEQFF.

This clonotype was seen only once. The chain links TRBV20-1 to TRBJ2-7; TRBD2 matches 7 bases. The V segment lost 0 bases and the J segment 4 bases; nucleotides outside the gene matches: 6. Germline V gives CDR1 DFQATT, CDR2 SNEGSKA (reference sequence). The CDR3 runs to 14 residues. CDR3 amino acids: CSAREAGMGYEQYF. The CDR3 coding sequence is TGCAGTGCTAGAGAAGCGGGAATGGGGTACGAGCAGTACTTC.

This clonotype was seen a few times. This chain uses TRBV27 with TRBJ2-7; D ambiguous. The V end was cut by 4 bases, the J end by 6 bases, with 16 bases between. The germline gives CDR1 MNHEY, CDR2 SMNVEV (reference sequence). The CDR3 is made up of 14 amino acids. CDR3 sequence reads: CASSSDSPPLEQYF. DNA of the CDR3: TGTGCCAGCAGTTCAGATTCCCCTCCTCTCGAGCAGTACTTC.

The V and J genes are TRBV15 and TRBJ2-3, with 10 bases lining up with TRBD2. The CDR3 is 16 amino acids. Germline CDR1 LNHNV, CDR2 YYDKDF (reference sequence). The V gene end was trimmed by 3 bases and the J gene end by 7 bases; junction bases not matched to a gene: 10. This CDR3 reads CATSSGSSGRSHTQYF. For the CDR3, the DNA is TGTGCCACCAGCAGTGGAAGTAGCGGGAGGTCCCATACGCAGTATTTT.

This clonotype was seen a few times. This chain uses TRBV5-1 with TRBJ2-3; 8 nucleotides line up with TRBD1. V shed 4 bases and J 4 bases; nucleotides not matched to a gene: 14. The CDR3 has 17 amino acids. CDR1 and CDR2 (germline): SGHRS, YFSETQ. In nucleotides, the CDR3 is TGCGCCAGCAGCAAAACAGGGGGGCGCGTCCCCTCAGATACGCAGTATTTT. Translating gives CASSKTGGRVPSDTQYF. The entire variable domain, with the rest obtained from reference TRBV5-1 and TRBJ2-3, is as follows: KAGVTQTPRYLIKTRGQQVTLSCSPISGHRSVSWYQQTPGQGLQFLFEYFSETQRNKGNFPGRFSGRQFSNSRSEMNVSTLELGDSALYLCASSKTGGRVPSDTQYFGPGTRLTVL.

This clonotype was recorded only once. The chain uses TRBV7-2 and TRBJ2-5, with TRBD2 matching 9 bases. V lost 1 base to trimming and J lost 5 bases; unmatched junction nucleotides: 5. The CDR3 totals 15 residues. The germline V gene encodes CDR1 SGHTA and CDR2 FQGNSA. CDR3 sequence (DNA): TGTGCCAGCAGCTTAGTTGTAGCGGGAGTGGAGACCCAGTACTTC. This translates into CASSLVVAGVETQYF.

The chain joins TRBV6-5 to TRBJ1-2; 8 bases map to TRBD1. Looked up from germline, CDR1 is MNHEY and CDR2 is SVGAGI. The CDR3 has 14 amino acids. V lost 1 base, J lost 8 bases, and 6 bases stayed unmatched. The CDR3 sequence is CASSYLDRDYGYTF. The CDR3 nucleotides are TGTGCCAGCAGTTACTTGGACAGGGATTACGGCTACACCTTC.

The V gene is TRBV20-1, the J gene TRBJ2-5, with D maybe TRBD1 (5 bases). The DNA end lines up better with TRBJ2-7; the J call may be wrong. The germline gives CDR1 DFQATT, CDR2 SNEGSKA (reference sequence). The CDR3 length is 14 residues. CDR3 protein: CSARQHAGRYEQYF. The CDR3 DNA reads TGCAGTGCTAGACAACACGCAGGGCGCTACGAGCAGTACTTC.

Concerning this clonotype itself: One junction end does not reproduce the germline sequence, and a read error may be involved. The rearrangement links TRBV6-6 to TRBJ2-3; D possibly corresponds to TRBD2 (6 bases). This CDR3 spans 16 amino acids. Germline V gene lookup returns CDR1 MNHNY and CDR2 SVGAGI (reference sequence). CDR3 nucleotide sequence: TGTGCCAACAGTTCACTCCGGTCTAGCGGCACAGATACGCAGTATTTT. Its protein product is CANSSLRSSGTDTQYF.